Detailed here is one T cell receptor (beta chain). The antigen remains undetermined. These data belong to a study of T-cell reconstitution after alpha-beta-depleted transplantation in children. Unique molecular identifiers were used in preparing the TCRbeta library. TCRdb re-called the PCR reads with MiXCR, one entry per CDR3 protein. The repertoire holds about 980,000 distinct CDR3 sequences, with about 26% as singletons. This CDR3 region has 14 residues. V was pared by 2 bases and J by 7 bases, with 15 bases between. Germline assignment: CDR1 LGHDT and CDR2 YNNKEL (reference sequence). Study results and limitations: Alpha-beta T cells present about two months after transplant were reported to originate from several hundred expanded graft clones. Several patients had high TCRbeta diversity at day 60; it came from surviving recipient T cells and thymic progenitors.

The TCR comes from a boy in the first two years of life who had a stem cell transplant for SCID, so the T cells may come from the graft donor. The V call is TRBV3-1, the J call TRBJ2-7, with D perhaps TRBD2 (5 bases). Sequences were derived from PBMCs, mostly from graft donor cells, sampled 360 days after TCRalphabeta/CD19-depleted stem cell transplant. The CDR3 sequence is CASSQLGSSSEQYF. The CDR3, as DNA: TGTGCCAGCAGCCAACTAGGGAGTTCGAGTGAGCAGTACTTC.